This T cell receptor (beta chain) was identified in a study of T cell responses to AZD1222 COVID-19 vaccine. Notes on this clone: Its antigen remains unidentified. The sample carries other DNA sequences with the same CDR3.

Clones were read by immunoSEQ multiplex PCR, and TCRdb kept only the in-frame ones, dropping some. Among 80,000 to 100,000 clones, 80% to 90% were seen once, and the ten largest hold about an eighth. Germline CDR1 and CDR2: LGHNA and YNFKEQ. The germline V and J ends were trimmed by 0 bases and 4 bases, with 9 bases remaining between them. This CDR3 has 15 residues. Study results and limitations: Unmutated regions of variants are reportedly targeted by nearly half of spike-specific TCRs. Receipt of two AZD1222 doses was followed by a rise in Spike-specific TCR breadth and depth. The donor group comprised mostly white British people and more females; the analysis possibly underestimated clonal diversity. Among those given AZD1222, only six or seven were seropositive at baseline.

This clonotype was obtained from an adult who received the AZD1222 COVID-19 vaccine. The sequenced sample was peripheral blood, obtained 28 days after the second AZD1222 dose. This chain uses TRBV4-2 with TRBJ2-2; no definite D call. As DNA, the CDR3 is TGTGCCAGCAGCCAAGAATCTAGTCGCACCGGGGAGCTGTTTTTT. This codes for CASSQESSRTGELFF.